This T cell receptor (beta chain) was sequenced during a study of blood T cell repertoires in COVID-19. On the study more broadly: The United States, Italy and Spain provided the acute and convalescent COVID-19 samples. PBMCs, B-cell-depleted T cells, or T cells provided the cDNA or gDNA that made up the material.

Measured with immunoSEQ multiplex PCR; TCRdb has only the in-frame clones, and not every one. This sample has 250,000 or so clones, with 90% found just once. Those who participated ranged in age from 18 to 89 years and resided in 20 to 30 US areas. Trimming removed 4 bases at V and 12 bases at J, with 22 bases between. This CDR3 is 14 amino acids long. Germline CDR1 reads SNHLY; CDR2 reads FYNNEI. The sample comprised PBMCs or T cells enriched from blood (not recorded which). The rearrangement uses TRBV2 and TRBJ2-7; no firm D call. The receptor comes from a woman aged 25 to 39 with acute COVID-19. CDR3 nucleotide sequence: TGTGCCAGCAGTGTTCTACAGCCGCAATCAAGTTTGTACTTC. It codes for CASSVLQPQSSLYF.